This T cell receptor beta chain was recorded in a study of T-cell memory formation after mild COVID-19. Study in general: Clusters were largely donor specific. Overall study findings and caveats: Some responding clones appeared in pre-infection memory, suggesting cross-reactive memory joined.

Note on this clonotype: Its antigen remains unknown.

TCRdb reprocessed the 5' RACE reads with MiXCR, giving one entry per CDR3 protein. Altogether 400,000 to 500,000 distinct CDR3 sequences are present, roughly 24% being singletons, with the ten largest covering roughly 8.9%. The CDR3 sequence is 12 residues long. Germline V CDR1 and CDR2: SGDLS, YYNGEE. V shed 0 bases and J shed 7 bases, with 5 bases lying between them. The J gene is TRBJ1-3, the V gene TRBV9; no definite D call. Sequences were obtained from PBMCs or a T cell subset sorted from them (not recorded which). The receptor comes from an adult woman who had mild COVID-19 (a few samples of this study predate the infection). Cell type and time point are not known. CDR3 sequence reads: CASSVGENTIYF. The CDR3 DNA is TGTGCCAGCAGCGTAGGTGAGAACACCATATATTTT. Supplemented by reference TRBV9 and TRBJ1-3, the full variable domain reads DSGVTQTPKHLITATGQRVTLRCSPRSGDLSVYWYQQSLDQGLQFLIQYYNGEERAKGNILERFSAQQFPDLHSELNLSSLELGDSALYFCASSVGENTIYFGEGSWLTVV.